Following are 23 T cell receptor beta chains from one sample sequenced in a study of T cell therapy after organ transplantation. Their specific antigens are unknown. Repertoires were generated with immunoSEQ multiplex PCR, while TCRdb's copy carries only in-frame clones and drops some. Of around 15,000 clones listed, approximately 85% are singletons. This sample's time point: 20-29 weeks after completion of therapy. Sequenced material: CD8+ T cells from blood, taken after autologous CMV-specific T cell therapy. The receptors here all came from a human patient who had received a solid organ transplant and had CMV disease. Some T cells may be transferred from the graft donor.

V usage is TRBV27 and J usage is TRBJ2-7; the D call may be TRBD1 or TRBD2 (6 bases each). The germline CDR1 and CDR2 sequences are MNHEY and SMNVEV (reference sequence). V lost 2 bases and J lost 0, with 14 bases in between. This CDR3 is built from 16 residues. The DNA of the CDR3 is TGTGCCAGCAGTTTAATTCGACGGGGGCTCTCCTACGAGCAGTACTTC. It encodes CASSLIRRGLSYEQYF.

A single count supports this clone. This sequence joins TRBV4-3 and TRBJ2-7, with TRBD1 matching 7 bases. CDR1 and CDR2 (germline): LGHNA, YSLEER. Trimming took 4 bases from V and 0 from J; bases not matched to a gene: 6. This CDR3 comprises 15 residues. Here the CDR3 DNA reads TGCGCCAGCAGCCCCGACAGGGTCCCCTCCTACGAGCAGTACTTC. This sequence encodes CASSPDRVPSYEQYF.

CDR3 coding DNA: TGTGCCAGCAGCTCGGATCCCTACGAGCAGTACTTC. Its protein product is CASSSDPYEQYF. The V call is TRBV14, the J call TRBJ2-7; D call uncertain. Trimming took 5 bases from V and 2 from J, leaving 7 bases between them. The CDR3 runs 12 residues. CDR1 is SGHDN, CDR2 FVKESK, per germline.

CDR3 loop: CASSQAGGGSDTQYF. The CDR3 bases are TGTGCCAGCAGCCAAGCGGGAGGGGGGTCAGATACGCAGTATTTT. This chain connects TRBV6-4 to TRBJ2-3, with TRBD2 identical over 10 bases. The length of the CDR3 is 15 residues. The V and J ends lost 6 bases and 4 bases, in that order; junction bases with no gene match: 7. The germline V gene encodes CDR1 MRHNA and CDR2 SNTAGT.

CDR3 nucleotide sequence: TGTGCCAGTACCCCCAGGGACACCTACAATGAGCAGTTCTTC. Protein sequence: CASTPRDTYNEQFF. The chain employs TRBV19 and TRBJ2-1; D might be TRBD1 (6 bases). Between the trimmed V and J ends, which lost 7 bases and 2 bases, there was a span of 12 bases. From germline, CDR1 is LNHDA and CDR2 SQIVND (reference sequence). This CDR3 comprises 14 residues.

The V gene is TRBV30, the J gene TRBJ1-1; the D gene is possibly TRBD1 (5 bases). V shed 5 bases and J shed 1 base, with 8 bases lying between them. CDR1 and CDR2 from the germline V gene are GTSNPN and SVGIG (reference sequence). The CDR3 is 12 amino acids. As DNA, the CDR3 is TGTGCCTGGGGGGCCACGAACACTGAAGCTTTCTTT. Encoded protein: CAWGATNTEAFF.

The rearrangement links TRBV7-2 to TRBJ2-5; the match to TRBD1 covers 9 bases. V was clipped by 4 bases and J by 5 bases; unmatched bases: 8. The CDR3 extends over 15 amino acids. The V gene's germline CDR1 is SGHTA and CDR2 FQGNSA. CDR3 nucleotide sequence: TGTGCCAGCAGCTCCTCTTCCGGGACAGGGGAGACCCAGTACTTC. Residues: CASSSSSGTGETQYF.

DNA of the CDR3: TGTGCCAGCAGGGGACTCTTGGCCACTGAAGCTTTCTTT. This codes for CASRGLLATEAFF. The chain employs TRBV27 and TRBJ1-1, with D possibly matching TRBD1 (5 bases). The CDR3 runs 13 residues. CDR1 is MNHEY, CDR2 SMNVEV, per germline (reference sequence). Trimming took off 6 bases at V and 4 bases at J, with 12 bases between the two ends.

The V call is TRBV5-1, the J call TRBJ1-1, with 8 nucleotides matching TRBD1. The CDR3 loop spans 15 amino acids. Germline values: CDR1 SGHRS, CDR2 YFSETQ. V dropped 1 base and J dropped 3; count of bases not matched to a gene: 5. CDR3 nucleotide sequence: TGCGCCAGCAGCTTGACAGGGGGTAAGGACACTGAAGCTTTCTTT. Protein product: CASSLTGGKDTEAFF.

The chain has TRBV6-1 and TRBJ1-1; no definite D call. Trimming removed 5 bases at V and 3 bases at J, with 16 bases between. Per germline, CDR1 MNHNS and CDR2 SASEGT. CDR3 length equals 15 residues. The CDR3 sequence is CASSPRPEGDTEAFF. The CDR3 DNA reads TGTGCCAGCAGTCCCCGACCGGAGGGCGACACTGAAGCTTTCTTT.

The CDR3 DNA is TGTGCCAGCAGTCCCATGGGCAGGGAAGCCGAGCAGTACTTC. Protein product: CASSPMGREAEQYF. The chain joins TRBV25-1 to TRBJ2-7; D might be TRBD1 (5 bases). The germline V and J ends were trimmed by 5 bases and 6 bases, with 17 bases remaining between them. The CDR3 extends over 14 amino acids. Per the germline V gene, CDR1 is MGHDK and CDR2 is SYGVNS.

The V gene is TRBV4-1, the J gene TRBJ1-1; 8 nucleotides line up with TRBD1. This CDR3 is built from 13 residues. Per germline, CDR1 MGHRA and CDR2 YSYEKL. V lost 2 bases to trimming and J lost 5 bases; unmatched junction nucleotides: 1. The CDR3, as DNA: TGCGCCAGCAGCCAACGACAGGGGACTGAAGCTTTCTTT. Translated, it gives CASSQRQGTEAFF.

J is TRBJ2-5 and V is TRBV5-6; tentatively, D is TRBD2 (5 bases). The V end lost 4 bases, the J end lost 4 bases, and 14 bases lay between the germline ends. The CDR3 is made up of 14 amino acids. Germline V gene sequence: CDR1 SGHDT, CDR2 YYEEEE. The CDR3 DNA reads TGTGCCAGCAGCATCGGTGCTAGCTCAGAGACCCAGTACTTC. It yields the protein CASSIGASSETQYF. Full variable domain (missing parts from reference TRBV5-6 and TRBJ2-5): DAGVTQSPTHLIKTRGQQVTLRCSPKSGHDTVSWYQQALGQGPQFIFQYYEEEERQRGNFPDRFSGHQFPNYSSELNVNALLLGDSALYLCASSIGASSETQYFGPGTRLLVL.

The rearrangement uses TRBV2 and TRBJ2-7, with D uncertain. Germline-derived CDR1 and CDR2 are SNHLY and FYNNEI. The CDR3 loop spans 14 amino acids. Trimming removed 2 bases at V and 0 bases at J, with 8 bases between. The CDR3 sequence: CASSEMESSYEQYF. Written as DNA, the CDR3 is TGTGCCAGCAGTGAAATGGAAAGCTCCTACGAGCAGTACTTC.

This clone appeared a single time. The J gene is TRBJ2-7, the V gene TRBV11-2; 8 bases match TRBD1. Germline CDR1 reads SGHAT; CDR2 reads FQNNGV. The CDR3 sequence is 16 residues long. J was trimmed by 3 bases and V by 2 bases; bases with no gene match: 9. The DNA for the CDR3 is TGTGCCAGCAGCTTACCTCCCATGACAGGGGACTACGAGCAGTACTTC. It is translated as CASSLPPMTGDYEQYF.

The CDR3 region is CASSQDGEGEETQYF. DNA of the CDR3: TGCGCCAGCAGCCAAGATGGGGAAGGGGAAGAGACCCAGTACTTC. The V call is TRBV4-3, the J call TRBJ2-5, with D maybe TRBD1 (5 bases). V lost 0 bases and J lost 3, with 11 bases in between. This CDR3 spans 15 amino acids. The germline V gene encodes CDR1 LGHNA and CDR2 YSLEER.

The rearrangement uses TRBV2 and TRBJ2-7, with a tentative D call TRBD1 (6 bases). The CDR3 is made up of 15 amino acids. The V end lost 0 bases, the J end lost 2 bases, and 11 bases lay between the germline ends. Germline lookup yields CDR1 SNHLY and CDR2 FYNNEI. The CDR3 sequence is CASSEAATGPYEQYF. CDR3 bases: TGTGCCAGCAGTGAAGCGGCGACAGGACCCTACGAGCAGTACTTC.

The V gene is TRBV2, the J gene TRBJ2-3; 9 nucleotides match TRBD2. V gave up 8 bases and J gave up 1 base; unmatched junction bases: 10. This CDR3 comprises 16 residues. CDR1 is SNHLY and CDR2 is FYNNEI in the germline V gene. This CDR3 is CASDSLAGDGTDTQYF. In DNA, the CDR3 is TGTGCCAGCGATTCCTTAGCGGGAGACGGCACAGATACGCAGTATTTT.

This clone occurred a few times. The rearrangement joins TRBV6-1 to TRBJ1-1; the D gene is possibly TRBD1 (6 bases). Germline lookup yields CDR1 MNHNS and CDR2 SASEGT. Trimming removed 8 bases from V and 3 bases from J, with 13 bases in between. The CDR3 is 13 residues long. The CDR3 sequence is CASSRRGDTEAFF. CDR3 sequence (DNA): TGTGCCAGCTCCCGAAGGGGGGACACTGAAGCTTTCTTT.

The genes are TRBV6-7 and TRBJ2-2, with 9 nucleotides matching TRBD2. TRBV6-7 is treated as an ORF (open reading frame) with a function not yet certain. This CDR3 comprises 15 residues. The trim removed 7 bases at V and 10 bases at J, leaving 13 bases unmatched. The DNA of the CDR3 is TGTGCCAGCAACATGGAGCGGGGGGCCGCGGAGGAGCTGTTTTTT. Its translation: CASNMERGAAEELFF.

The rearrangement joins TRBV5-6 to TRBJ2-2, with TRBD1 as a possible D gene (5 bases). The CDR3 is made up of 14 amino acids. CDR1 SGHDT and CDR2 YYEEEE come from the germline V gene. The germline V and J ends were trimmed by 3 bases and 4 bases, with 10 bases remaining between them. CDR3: CASSSDTATGELFF. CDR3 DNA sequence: TGTGCCAGCAGCTCGGACACGGCCACCGGGGAGCTGTTTTTT.

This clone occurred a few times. The DNA of the CDR3 is TGTGCCATCCCATTACCCACAGATACGCAGTATTTT. It is translated as CAIPLPTDTQYF. The chain uses TRBV7-9 and TRBJ2-3, with D unresolved. The length of the CDR3 is 12 residues. Trimming pared 10 bases from V and 2 bases from J, leaving 10 bases between. CDR1 is SEHNR, CDR2 FQNEAQ, per germline (reference sequence).

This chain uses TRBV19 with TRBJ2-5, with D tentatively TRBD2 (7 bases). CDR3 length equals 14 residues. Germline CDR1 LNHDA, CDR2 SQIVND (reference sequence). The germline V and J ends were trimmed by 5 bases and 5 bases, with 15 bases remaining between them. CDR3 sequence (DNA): TGTGCCAGTAGTGGGTACAGGGAGGGTGAGACCCAGTACTTC. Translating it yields CASSGYREGETQYF.